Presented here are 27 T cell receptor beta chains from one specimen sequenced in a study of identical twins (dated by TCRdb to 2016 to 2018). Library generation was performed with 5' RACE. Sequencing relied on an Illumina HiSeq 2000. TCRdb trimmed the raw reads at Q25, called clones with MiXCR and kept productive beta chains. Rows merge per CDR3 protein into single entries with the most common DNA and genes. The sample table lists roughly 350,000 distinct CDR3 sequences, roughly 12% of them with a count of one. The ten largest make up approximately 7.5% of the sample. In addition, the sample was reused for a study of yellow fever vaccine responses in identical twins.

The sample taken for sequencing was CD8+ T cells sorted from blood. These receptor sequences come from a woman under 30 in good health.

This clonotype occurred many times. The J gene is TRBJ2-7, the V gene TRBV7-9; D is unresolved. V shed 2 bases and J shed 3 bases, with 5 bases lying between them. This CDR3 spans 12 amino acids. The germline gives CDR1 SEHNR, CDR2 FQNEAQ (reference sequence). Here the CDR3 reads CASSLPLYEQYF. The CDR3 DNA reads TGTGCCAGCAGCTTACCCCTCTACGAGCAGTACTTC.

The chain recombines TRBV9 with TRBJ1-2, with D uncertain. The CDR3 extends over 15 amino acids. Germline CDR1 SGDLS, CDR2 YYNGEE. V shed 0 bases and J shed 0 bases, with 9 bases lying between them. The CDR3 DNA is TGTGCCAGCAGCGTAGAAGGAACTACTAACTATGGCTACACCTTC. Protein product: CASSVEGTTNYGYTF.

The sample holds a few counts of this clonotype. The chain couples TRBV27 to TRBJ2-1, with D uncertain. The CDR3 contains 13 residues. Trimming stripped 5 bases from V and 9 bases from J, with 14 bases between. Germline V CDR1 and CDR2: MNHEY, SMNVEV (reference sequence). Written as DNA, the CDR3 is TGTGCCAGCAGTCACCGTAGTTCGATTGAGCAGTTCTTC. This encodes CASSHRSSIEQFF.

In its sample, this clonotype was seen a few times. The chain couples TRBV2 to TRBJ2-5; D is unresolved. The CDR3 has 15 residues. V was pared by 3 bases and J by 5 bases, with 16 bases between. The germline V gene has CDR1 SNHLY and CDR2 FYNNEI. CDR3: CASSDLVTGYETQYF. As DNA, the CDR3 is TGTGCCAGCAGTGATTTGGTAACTGGTTATGAGACCCAGTACTTC.

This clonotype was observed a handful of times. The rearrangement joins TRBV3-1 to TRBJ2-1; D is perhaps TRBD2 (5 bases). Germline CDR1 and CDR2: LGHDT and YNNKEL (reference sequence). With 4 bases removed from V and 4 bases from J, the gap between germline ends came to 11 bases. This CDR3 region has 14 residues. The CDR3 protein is CASSPRAAYNEQFF. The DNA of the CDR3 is TGTGCCAGCAGCCCACGAGCGGCGTACAATGAGCAGTTCTTC.

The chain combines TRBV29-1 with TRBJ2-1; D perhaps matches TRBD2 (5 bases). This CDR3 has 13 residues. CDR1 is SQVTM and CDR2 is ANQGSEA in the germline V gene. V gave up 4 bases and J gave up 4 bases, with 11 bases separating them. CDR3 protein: CSVVGRGYNEQFF. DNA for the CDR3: TGCAGCGTTGTGGGCCGGGGTTACAATGAGCAGTTCTTC.

CDR3 DNA sequence: TGTGCCAGCAGCCAAGGAGGGACAGCTTATGGCTACACCTTC. Translating gives CASSQGGTAYGYTF. This chain connects TRBV11-2 to TRBJ1-2; 7 bases align to TRBD1. CDR3 length equals 14 residues. The V gene's germline CDR1 is SGHAT and CDR2 FQNNGV. J was trimmed by 5 bases and V by 5 bases; bases with no gene match: 8.

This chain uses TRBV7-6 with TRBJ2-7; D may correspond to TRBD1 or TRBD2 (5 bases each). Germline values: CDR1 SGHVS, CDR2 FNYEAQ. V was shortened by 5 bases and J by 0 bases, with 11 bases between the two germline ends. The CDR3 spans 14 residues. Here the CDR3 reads CASSPSGPSYEQYF. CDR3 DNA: TGTGCCAGCAGCCCTTCGGGACCCTCCTACGAGCAGTACTTC.

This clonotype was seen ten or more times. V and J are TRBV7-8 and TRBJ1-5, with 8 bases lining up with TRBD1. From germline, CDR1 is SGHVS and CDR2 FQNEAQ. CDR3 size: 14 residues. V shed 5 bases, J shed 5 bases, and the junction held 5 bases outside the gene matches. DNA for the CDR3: TGTGCCAGCAGCCCCGACAGGGGAGATCAGCCCCAGCATTTT. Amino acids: CASSPDRGDQPQHF.

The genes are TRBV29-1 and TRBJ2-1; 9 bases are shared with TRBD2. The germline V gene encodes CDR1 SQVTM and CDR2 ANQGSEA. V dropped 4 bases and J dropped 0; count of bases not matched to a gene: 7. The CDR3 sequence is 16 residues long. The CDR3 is CSVVGSGGSSYNEQFF. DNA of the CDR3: TGCAGCGTTGTGGGGAGCGGGGGGAGCTCCTACAATGAGCAGTTCTTC.

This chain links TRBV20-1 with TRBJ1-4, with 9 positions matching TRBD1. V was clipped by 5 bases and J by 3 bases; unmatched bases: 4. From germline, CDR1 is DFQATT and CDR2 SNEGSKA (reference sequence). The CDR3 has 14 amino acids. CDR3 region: CSAYNRGPNEKLFF. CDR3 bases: TGCAGTGCTTATAACAGGGGGCCTAATGAAAAACTGTTTTTT.

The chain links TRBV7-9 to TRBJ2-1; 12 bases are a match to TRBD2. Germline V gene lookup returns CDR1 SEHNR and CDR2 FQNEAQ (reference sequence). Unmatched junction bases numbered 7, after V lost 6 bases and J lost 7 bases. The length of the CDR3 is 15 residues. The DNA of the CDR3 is TGTGCCAGCAGTCGACTAGCGGGAGTGTCGAATGAGCAGTTCTTC. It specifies CASSRLAGVSNEQFF.

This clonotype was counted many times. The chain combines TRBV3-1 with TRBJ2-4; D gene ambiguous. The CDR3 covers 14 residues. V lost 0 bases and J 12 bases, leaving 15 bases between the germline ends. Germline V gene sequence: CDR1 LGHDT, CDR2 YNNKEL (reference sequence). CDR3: CASSQESGLPPQYF. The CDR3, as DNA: TGTGCCAGCAGCCAAGAGTCAGGCTTGCCGCCTCAGTACTTC.

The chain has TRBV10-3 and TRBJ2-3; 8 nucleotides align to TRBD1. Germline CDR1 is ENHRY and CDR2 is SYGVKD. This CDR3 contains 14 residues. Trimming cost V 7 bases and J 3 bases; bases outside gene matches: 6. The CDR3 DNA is TGTGCCATCACTGCCGGACAGGGAACAGATACGCAGTATTTT. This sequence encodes CAITAGQGTDTQYF.

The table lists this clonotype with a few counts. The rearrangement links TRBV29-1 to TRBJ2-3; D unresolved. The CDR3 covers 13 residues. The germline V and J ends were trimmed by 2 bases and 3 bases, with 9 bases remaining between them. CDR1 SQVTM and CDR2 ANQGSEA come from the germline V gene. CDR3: CSVEKLLTDTQYF. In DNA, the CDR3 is TGCAGCGTTGAAAAGTTGCTAACAGATACGCAGTATTTT.

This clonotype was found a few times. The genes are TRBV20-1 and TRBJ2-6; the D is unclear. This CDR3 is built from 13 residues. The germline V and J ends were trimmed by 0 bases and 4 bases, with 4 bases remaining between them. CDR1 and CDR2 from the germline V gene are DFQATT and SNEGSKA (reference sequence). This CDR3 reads CSARETGANVLTF. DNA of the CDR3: TGCAGTGCTAGAGAAACCGGGGCCAACGTCCTGACTTTC.

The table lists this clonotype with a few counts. The DNA of the CDR3 is TGTGCCAGCAGACCAGACCGTGCAGGGGCTTTCTTT. It specifies CASRPDRAGAFF. This chain joins TRBV7-9 and TRBJ1-1; D perhaps matches TRBD1 (5 bases). Germline assignment: CDR1 SEHNR and CDR2 FQNEAQ (reference sequence). Deletions cut 6 bases from V and 11 bases from J, with 16 bases between. CDR3 length: 12 residues. The whole variable domain, remainder taken from reference TRBV7-9 and TRBJ1-1, is DTGVSQNPRHKITKRGQNVTFRCDPISEHNRLYWYRQTLGQGPEFLTYFQNEAQLEKSRLLSDRFSAERPKGSFSTLEIQRTEQGDSAMYLCASRPDRAGAFFGQGTRLTVV.

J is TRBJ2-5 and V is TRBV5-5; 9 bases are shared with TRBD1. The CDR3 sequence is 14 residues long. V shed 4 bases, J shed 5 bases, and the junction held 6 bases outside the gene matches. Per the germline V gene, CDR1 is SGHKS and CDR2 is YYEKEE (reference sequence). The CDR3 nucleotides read TGTGCCAGCAGCGTGGACAGGGGAAGCGAGACCCAGTACTTC. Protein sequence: CASSVDRGSETQYF.

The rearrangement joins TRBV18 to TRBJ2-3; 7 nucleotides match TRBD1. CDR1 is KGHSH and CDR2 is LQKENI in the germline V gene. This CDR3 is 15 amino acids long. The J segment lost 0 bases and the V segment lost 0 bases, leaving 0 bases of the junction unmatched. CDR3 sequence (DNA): TGTGCCAGCTCACCACCGACAGGGAGCACAGATACGCAGTATTTT. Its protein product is CASSPPTGSTDTQYF.

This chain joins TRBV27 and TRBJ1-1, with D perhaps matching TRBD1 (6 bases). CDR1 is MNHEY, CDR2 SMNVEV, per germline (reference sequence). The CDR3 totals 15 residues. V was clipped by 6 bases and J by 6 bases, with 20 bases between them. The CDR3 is CASSPPGGGLAEAFF. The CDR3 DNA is TGTGCCAGCAGCCCCCCGGGGGGCGGGCTGGCTGAAGCTTTCTTT.

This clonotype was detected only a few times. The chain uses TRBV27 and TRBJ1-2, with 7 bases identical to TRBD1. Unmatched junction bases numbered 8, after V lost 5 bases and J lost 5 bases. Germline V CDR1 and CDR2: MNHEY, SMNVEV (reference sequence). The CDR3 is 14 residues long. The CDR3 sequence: CASSPGGLIYGYTF. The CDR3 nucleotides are TGTGCCAGCAGTCCAGGGGGGTTGATTTATGGCTACACCTTC.

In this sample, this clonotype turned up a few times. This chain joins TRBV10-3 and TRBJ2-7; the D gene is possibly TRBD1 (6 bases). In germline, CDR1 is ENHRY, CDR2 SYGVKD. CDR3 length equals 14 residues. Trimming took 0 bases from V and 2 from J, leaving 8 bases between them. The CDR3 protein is CAISESGATYEQYV. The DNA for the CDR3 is TGTGCCATCAGTGAGTCGGGGGCGACCTACGAGCAGTACGTC.

DNA for the CDR3: TGTGCCAGCAGTGACGAGACGATGACTAGCCGTCTCGAGCAGTTCTTC. Encoded protein: CASSDETMTSRLEQFF. The chain combines TRBV6-1 with TRBJ2-1, with 7 bases matching TRBD2. CDR1 is MNHNS and CDR2 is SASEGT in the germline V gene. The CDR3 contains 16 residues. V lost 3 bases and J lost 10; bases outside the gene matches: 15.

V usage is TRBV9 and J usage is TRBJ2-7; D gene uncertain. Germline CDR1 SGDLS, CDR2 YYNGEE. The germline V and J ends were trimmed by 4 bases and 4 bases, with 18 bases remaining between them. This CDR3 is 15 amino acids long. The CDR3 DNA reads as TGTGCCAGCAGCCCCGGACGGTTCTCCGATTACGAGCAGTACTTC. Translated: CASSPGRFSDYEQYF. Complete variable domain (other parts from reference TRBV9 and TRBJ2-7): DSGVTQTPKHLITATGQRVTLRCSPRSGDLSVYWYQQSLDQGLQFLIQYYNGEERAKGNILERFSAQQFPDLHSELNLSSLELGDSALYFCASSPGRFSDYEQYFGPGTRLTVT.

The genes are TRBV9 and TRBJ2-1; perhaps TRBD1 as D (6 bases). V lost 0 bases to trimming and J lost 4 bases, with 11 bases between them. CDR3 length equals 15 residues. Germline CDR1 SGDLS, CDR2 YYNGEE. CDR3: CASSVEPGAYNEQFF. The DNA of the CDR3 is TGTGCCAGCAGCGTAGAACCAGGGGCATACAATGAGCAGTTCTTC.

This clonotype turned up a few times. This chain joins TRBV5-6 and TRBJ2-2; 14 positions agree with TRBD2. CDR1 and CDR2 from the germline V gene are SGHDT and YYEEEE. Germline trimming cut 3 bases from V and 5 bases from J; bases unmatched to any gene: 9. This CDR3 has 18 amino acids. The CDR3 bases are TGTGCCAGCAGCTCGGGACTAGCGGGAGCGGGGTCTACCGGGGAGCTGTTTTTT. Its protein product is CASSSGLAGAGSTGELFF.

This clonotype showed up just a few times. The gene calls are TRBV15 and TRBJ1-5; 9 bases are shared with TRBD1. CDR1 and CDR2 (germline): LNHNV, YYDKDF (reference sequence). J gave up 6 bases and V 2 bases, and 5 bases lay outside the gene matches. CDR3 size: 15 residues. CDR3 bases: TGTGCCACCAGCAGATCACAGGGGGCGGGTCAGCCCCAGCATTTT. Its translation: CATSRSQGAGQPQHF. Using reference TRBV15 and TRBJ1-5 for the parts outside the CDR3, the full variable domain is DAMVIQNPRYQVTQFGKPVTLSCSQTLNHNVMYWYQQKSSQAPKLLFHYYDKDFNNEADTPDNFQSRRPNTSFCFLDIRSPGLGDTAMYLCATSRSQGAGQPQHFGDGTRLSIL.